The 20 T cell receptor beta chains below were found in one sample sequenced in a study of regulatory T cells in long-lasting Graves disease. Time point meaning: persistent/refractory GD, antithyroid drugs over 5 years with positive TRAb. From PBMCs, RNA was extracted and then used to make the TCR library. Construction of the TCR beta libraries employed iRepertoire HTBI primers in conjunction with Arm-PCR of CDR3 regions. TCRdb passed the multiplex PCR reads through MiXCR, listing each CDR3 protein once. In the table there are around 400,000 distinct CDR3 sequences, more than 20% of which are singletons. The starting material was peripheral blood mononuclear cells (PBMCs), obtained when the disease was refractory, from a patient treated with antithyroid drugs. All receptors come from a woman between 40 and 50 years old with Graves disease.

Note on this clonotype: One base away lies a much larger clone, so this may be a sequencing read error. The chain recombines TRBV6-2 or TRBV6-3 with TRBJ1-1; unclear D gene. The CDR3 loop spans 14 amino acids. Per germline, CDR1 MNHEY and CDR2 SVGEGT. V was clipped by 11 bases and J by 4 bases, with 20 bases between them. CDR3 sequence reads: CAGMIPSGRTEAFF. CDR3 bases: TGTGCCGGCATGATACCATCGGGCCGCACTGAAGCTTTCTTT.

The CDR3 is CASSPNQGERNTIYF. The CDR3 DNA is TGTGCCAGCAGCCCAAACCAGGGGGAAAGAAACACCATATATTTT. The chain couples TRBV6-1 to TRBJ1-3; TRBD1 agrees at 7 bases. Trimming removed 6 bases from V and 5 bases from J; junction bases left unmatched: 10. The length of the CDR3 is 15 residues. Germline V lookup: CDR1 MNHNS, CDR2 SASEGT.

This clonotype was counted ten times or more. The chain combines TRBV28 with TRBJ2-7, with 8 nucleotides matching TRBD1. Germline trimming cut 2 bases from V and 2 bases from J; bases unmatched to any gene: 5. Germline loops: CDR1 MDHEN, CDR2 SYDVKM. The CDR3 consists of 15 residues. This CDR3 is CASSLQPGGPYEQYF. As DNA, the CDR3 is TGTGCCAGCAGTTTACAGCCAGGGGGCCCCTACGAGCAGTACTTC.

By sample share, this clonotype is medium-sized. J is TRBJ1-6 and V is TRBV28; TRBD1 is a possible D gene (5 bases). V dropped 2 bases and J dropped 8 bases, with 10 bases sitting between them. This CDR3 has 14 amino acids. Germline lookup yields CDR1 MDHEN and CDR2 SYDVKM. The CDR3, as DNA: TGTGCCAGCAGTTTAGACAGTGCTTATTCACCCCTCCACTTT. Amino acid sequence: CASSLDSAYSPLHF.

With regard to this clonotype: The junction and the germline gene differ at one end; a read error may be behind it. The CDR3 reads CASSLFRVATSGRAWQHF. Written as DNA, the CDR3 is TGTGCCAGCAGCTTATTCCGAGTTGCTACTAGCGGGAGGGCCTGGCAGCACTTC. The chain is built from TRBV11-2 and TRBJ2-7, with 13 bases identical to TRBD2. Per germline, CDR1 SGHAT and CDR2 FQNNGV. The CDR3 totals 18 residues.

The table lists this clonotype with many counts. In DNA, the CDR3 is TGTGCCAGCAGCCTAGACGGTGGGGGGATGAACACTGAAGCTTTCTTT. The encoded protein is CASSLDGGGMNTEAFF. V is TRBV9 and J is TRBJ1-1; possibly TRBD1 for D (5 bases). The ends were cut back, 4 bases at V and 0 bases at J, with 16 bases in the middle. Germline V gene data show CDR1 as SGDLS and CDR2 as YYNGEE. The CDR3 totals 16 residues.

Note on this clonotype: This clone may be a read error of a much larger clone one base away. This chain joins TRBV20-1 and TRBJ2-7; either TRBD1 or TRBD2 may supply D (5 bases each). The CDR3 covers 13 residues. The ends were cut back, 5 bases at V and 6 bases at J, with 17 bases in the middle. Germline V gene data show CDR1 as DFQATT and CDR2 as SNEGSKA (reference sequence). Written as DNA, the CDR3 is TGCAGTGCTGTGGTCCGGGACGTCCTCGAGCAGTACTTC. Protein: CSAVVRDVLEQYF.

This clonotype came up a few times. V and J are TRBV9 and TRBJ2-2; D is perhaps TRBD2 (5 bases). V was clipped by 4 bases and J by 6 bases, with 10 bases between them. Germline CDR1 is SGDLS and CDR2 is YYNGEE. The length of the CDR3 is 13 residues. CDR3 loop: CASSNRRPGELFF. The CDR3, as DNA: TGTGCCAGCAGCAATAGGAGGCCCGGGGAGCTGTTTTTT.

The sample holds many counts of this clonotype. A junction boundary mismatches the germline segment, possibly from a read error. The chain is built from TRBV6-1 and TRBJ2-7, with 9 bases aligning to TRBD2. The CDR3 loop spans 16 amino acids. CDR1 and CDR2 (germline): MNHNS, SASEGT. The CDR3 DNA is TGCGCCAGCAGTGAGTACGCGGGAGGGCGATCCTACGAGCAGTACTTC. This sequence encodes CASSEYAGGRSYEQYF.

The chain has TRBV28 and TRBJ1-6; D is ambiguous. V gave up 6 bases and J gave up 3 bases, with 9 bases separating them. The CDR3 extends over 14 amino acids. The V gene's germline CDR1 is MDHEN and CDR2 SYDVKM. The CDR3 nucleotides read TGTGCCAGCAGCCCAGACGACTATAATTCACCCCTCCACTTT. Residues: CASSPDDYNSPLHF. The complete variable domain, with remaining parts taken from reference TRBV28 and TRBJ1-6, reads DVKVTQSSRYLVKRTGEKVFLECVQDMDHENMFWYRQDPGLGLRLIYFSYDVKMKEKGDIPEGYSVSREKKERFSLILESASTNQTSMYLCASSPDDYNSPLHFGNGTRLTVT.

Many counts were recorded for this clonotype. This sequence joins TRBV28 and TRBJ2-7, with 10 bases matching TRBD1. Trimming took 5 bases from V and 6 from J; bases not matched to a gene: 7. This CDR3 is built from 14 residues. Germline V gives CDR1 MDHEN, CDR2 SYDVKM. Here the CDR3 DNA reads TGTGCCAGCAGTCCTTCCGGGACAGGGGTCGAGCAGTACTTC. Translating it yields CASSPSGTGVEQYF.

This clonotype was counted ten times or more. The chain couples TRBV28 to TRBJ2-5; the D gene is possibly TRBD1 (6 bases). The V end was cut by 5 bases, the J end by 4 bases, with 23 bases between. CDR3 length equals 17 residues. Germline values: CDR1 MDHEN, CDR2 SYDVKM. The CDR3 DNA follows: TGTGCCAGCAGTCTCCAGGGATTTGGGGGCCAGCGAGAGACCCAGTACTTC. It is translated as CASSLQGFGGQRETQYF.

The chain uses TRBV10-3 and TRBJ2-1, with 10 bases matching TRBD2. CDR1 ENHRY and CDR2 SYGVKD come from the germline V gene. Trimming took 2 bases from V and 6 from J; bases not matched to a gene: 7. The CDR3 spans 16 residues. CDR3 DNA: TGTGCCATCAGTGAGCATACTAGCGGGGAAGGCAATGAGCAGTTCTTC. It yields the protein CAISEHTSGEGNEQFF.

CDR3 protein: CASSTRGGQVYEQYF. The DNA for the CDR3 is TGTGCCAGCAGTACCCGAGGGGGACAGGTCTACGAGCAGTACTTC. This chain links TRBV6-1 with TRBJ2-7; 8 nucleotides match TRBD1. The CDR3 runs 15 residues. J lost 3 bases, V lost 5 bases, and 9 bases had no gene match. CDR1 is MNHNS and CDR2 is SASEGT in the germline V gene.

This clonotype was seen only a few times. CDR3 residues: CASSLVGDNYEQYF. The CDR3 DNA reads TGCGCCAGCAGCTTGGTCGGGGATAACTACGAGCAGTACTTC. V gene TRBV5-1 combines with J gene TRBJ2-7; TRBD2 might be the D (5 bases). Trimming shortened V by 0 bases and J by 3 bases, and 10 bases separated the two germline ends. The CDR3 has 14 amino acids. The germline V gene encodes CDR1 SGHRS and CDR2 YFSETQ.

CDR3 DNA: TGTGCCAGCAGCTTACCAGCTCGAGGGTTCTCCTACGAGCAGTACTTC. It specifies CASSLPARGFSYEQYF. The V and J genes are TRBV7-6 and TRBJ2-7, with TRBD2 as a possible D gene (5 bases). V lost 2 bases and J lost 0, with 14 bases in between. Germline lookup yields CDR1 SGHVS and CDR2 FNYEAQ. The CDR3 contains 16 residues.

This clonotype occurred a few times. The genes are TRBV11-2 and TRBJ1-2; TRBD1 is a possible D gene (5 bases). The germline V gene has CDR1 SGHAT and CDR2 FQNNGV. Trimming left V 0 bases short and J 8 bases short, with 10 bases between. This CDR3 has 13 residues. The CDR3 spells CASSLDRDTGYTF. Here the CDR3 DNA reads TGTGCCAGCAGCTTAGACAGGGATACGGGCTACACCTTC. Drawing the rest from reference TRBV11-2 and TRBJ1-2, the complete variable domain is EAGVAQSPRYKIIEKRQSVAFWCNPISGHATLYWYQQILGQGPKLLIQFQNNGVVDDSQLPKDRFSAERLKGVDSTLKIQPAKLEDSAVYLCASSLDRDTGYTFGSGTRLTVV.

This clonotype has more than one count but fewer than ten. The chain combines TRBV5-1 with TRBJ1-1; 8 bases align to TRBD1. V dropped 3 bases and J dropped 0; count of bases not matched to a gene: 4. The CDR3 extends over 15 amino acids. Germline CDR1 is SGHRS and CDR2 is YFSETQ. The CDR3 protein is CASSWTGSLNTEAFF. Here the CDR3 DNA reads TGCGCCAGCAGCTGGACAGGGAGTCTGAACACTGAAGCTTTCTTT.

With respect to this clonotype: At one of its ends the junction is not consistent with the germline gene, which may arise from a read error. In DNA, the CDR3 is TGTACCTGGAGTAGGGTCTCTGAAGCTTTCTTT. Its translation is CTWSRVSEAFF. The chain combines TRBV30 with TRBJ1-1; D is unclear. This CDR3 comprises 11 residues. Germline V lookup: CDR1 GTSNPN, CDR2 SVGIG (reference sequence).

This clonotype was seen at least ten times. J is TRBJ1-2 and V is TRBV29-1; 7 nucleotides line up with TRBD1. Germline V gene data show CDR1 as SQVTM and CDR2 as ANQGSEA. With V trimmed by 2 bases and J by 6 bases, 12 bases remained unmatched. CDR3 length equals 15 residues. Here the CDR3 DNA reads TGCAGCGTTGAAACTATCGGAGGGGGCGCAGATGGCTACACCTTC. Its translation: CSVETIGGGADGYTF. Combining the CDR3 with reference TRBV29-1 and TRBJ1-2 gives the whole variable domain SAVISQKPSRDICQRGTSLTIQCQVDSQVTMMFWYRQQPGQSLTLIATANQGSEATYESGFVIDKFPISRPNLTFSTLTVSNMSPEDSSIYLCSVETIGGGADGYTFGSGTRLTVV.